The T cell receptor (beta chain) under discussion was sequenced for a study of blood T cells in healthy people across ages. This clonotype was recorded once. Using a J-beta primer mix together with a sample-barcoded 5' primer, a second PCR was run for about 6 to 11 cycles. Using its own MiXCR run on the 5' RACE reads, TCRdb lists one record per CDR3 protein. Of over 1.5 million distinct CDR3 sequences in the sample, roughly 49% were seen once. The receptor's source is a woman in her thirties or forties in good health. What was sequenced was blood.

The CDR3 coding sequence is TGTGCCAGCAGCCCCCTTTTTTGGCAGCCCCAGCATTTT. Its protein is CASSPLFWQPQHF. The chain employs TRBV7-2 and TRBJ1-5, with no clear D. Trimming took 5 bases from V and 7 from J, leaving 12 bases between them. The CDR3 spans 13 residues. Germline lookup yields CDR1 SGHTA and CDR2 FQGNSA.